The next 10 T cell receptor beta chains were all read from a single sample in a study of T cell changes during pregnancy in multiple sclerosis. Profiled with immunoSEQ multiplex PCR; TCRdb holds only in-frame clones, not every one. In the table there are about 32,000 clones, roughly nine tenths of which are singletons. The sample was CD8+ T cells from peripheral blood mononuclear cells, taken in the first trimester of pregnancy. Receptors originate from a female donor with multiple sclerosis, enrolled in a pregnancy study.

Regarding this clone: Germline and junction disagree at one end, which may indicate a read error. The gene calls are TRBV5-6 and TRBJ1-3; D unresolved. The length of the CDR3 is 14 residues. Germline V CDR1 and CDR2: SGHDT, YYEEEE. The CDR3 loop reads CANSFGESGNTIYF. The CDR3 coding sequence is TGTGCCAACAGCTTCGGTGAATCTGGAAACACCATATATTTT.

The rearrangement uses TRBV4-2 and TRBJ1-3; D uncertain. Germline V gene sequence: CDR1 LGHNA, CDR2 YNFKEQ. This CDR3 has 16 residues. V was clipped by 4 bases and J by 0 bases, with 13 bases between them. Here the CDR3 reads CASSPYLLDSGNTIYF. The CDR3 bases are TGTGCCAGCAGCCCCTACCTGCTTGACTCTGGAAACACCATATATTTT.

The chain carries TRBV4-2 and TRBJ2-3; 9 bases are a match to TRBD2. The trim removed 3 bases at V and 0 bases at J, leaving 7 bases unmatched. The CDR3 is 17 residues long. The germline gives CDR1 LGHNA, CDR2 YNFKEQ. The CDR3 nucleotides read TGTGCCAGCAGCCAGCAATCCACTAGCGGGAGCACAGATACGCAGTATTTT. This translates into CASSQQSTSGSTDTQYF.

This clone was detected once. V gene TRBV5-1 combines with J gene TRBJ2-1, with TRBD2 identical over 9 bases. CDR1 is SGHRS, CDR2 YFSETQ, per germline. V lost 4 bases and J lost 2; bases outside the gene matches: 19. This CDR3 spans 20 amino acids. CDR3 nucleotide sequence: TGCGCCAGCAGCCAGCGACCCCCGGGACTAGCACTAGACCCCTACAATGAGCAGTTCTTC. This translates into CASSQRPPGLALDPYNEQFF. The complete variable domain, with remaining parts taken from reference TRBV5-1 and TRBJ2-1, reads KAGVTQTPRYLIKTRGQQVTLSCSPISGHRSVSWYQQTPGQGLQFLFEYFSETQRNKGNFPGRFSGRQFSNSRSEMNVSTLELGDSALYLCASSQRPPGLALDPYNEQFFGPGTRLTVL.

This clone has a single count. V and J are TRBV7-9 and TRBJ1-4; 7 positions agree with TRBD1. Germline CDR1 is SEHNR and CDR2 is FQNEAQ (reference sequence). The CDR3 runs to 15 residues. Losses at the gene ends were 8 bases for V and 1 base for J; bases not matched to a gene: 7. The CDR3 bases are TGTGCCAGCGGACGACAGGGAGGAACTAATGAAAAACTGTTTTTT. Translation: CASGRQGGTNEKLFF.

In DNA, the CDR3 is TGTGCCAGCAGTTACACGGGACTAGCGGGAGACGAGCAGTACTTC. This encodes CASSYTGLAGDEQYF. This chain connects TRBV27 to TRBJ2-7; 14 positions match TRBD2. V was pared by 4 bases and J by 5 bases, with 4 bases of the junction left unmatched. Per germline, CDR1 MNHEY and CDR2 SMNVEV (reference sequence). CDR3 length equals 15 residues.

This chain links TRBV19 with TRBJ1-1; D may be TRBD1 (6 bases). V was pared by 8 bases and J by 4 bases, with 11 bases between. Germline CDR1 reads LNHDA; CDR2 reads SQIVND (reference sequence). The CDR3 has 12 residues. The CDR3 sequence is CASSPTGTEAFF. In nucleotides, the CDR3 is TGTGCCAGTTCCCCGACAGGCACTGAAGCTTTCTTT.

This clone was seen just once. This chain connects TRBV5-4 to TRBJ1-1, with D maybe TRBD1 (6 bases). The CDR3 covers 12 residues. Trimming took off 4 bases at V and 5 bases at J, with 9 bases between the two ends. Per germline, CDR1 SGHNT and CDR2 YYREEE (reference sequence). CDR3 protein: CASSETGTEAFF. CDR3 sequence (DNA): TGTGCCAGCAGCGAGACAGGAACTGAAGCTTTCTTT.

V is TRBV4-3 and J is TRBJ2-2; 7 bases align to TRBD2. The germline CDR1 and CDR2 sequences are LGHNA and YSLEER. The CDR3 loop spans 17 amino acids. V shed 0 bases and J 3 bases; nucleotides not matched to a gene: 7. CDR3 protein: CASSQDRGEGYTGELFF. For the CDR3, the DNA is TGCGCCAGCAGCCAAGATCGGGGGGAGGGGTACACCGGGGAGCTGTTTTTT.

The chain recombines TRBV4-1 with TRBJ1-5; 10 bases are a match to TRBD1. Trimming cost V 3 bases and J 5 bases; bases outside gene matches: 4. Germline V CDR1 and CDR2: MGHRA, YSYEKL. The CDR3 consists of 15 residues. Here the CDR3 DNA reads TGCGCCAGCAGCCACCCCGGGACAGGGGATCAGCCCCAGCATTTT. Protein product: CASSHPGTGDQPQHF.